This T cell receptor beta chain emerged from a study of blood T cell repertoires in COVID-19. Study-wide context: PBMCs, B-cell-depleted T cells, or T cells were the source of the cDNA or gDNA that made up the material.

The CDR3 extends over 14 amino acids. The repertoire was sequenced with immunoSEQ multiplex PCR; TCRdb's copy has only in-frame clones and lacks some. The data contain about 92,000 clones, about 70% of them seen just once; the ten biggest clones take up 20% to 25%. Sequenced: peripheral blood. The chain links TRBV21-1 to TRBJ2-5; TRBD1, the table's D call, was not compared with the DNA. TRBV21-1 is classified as a pseudogene. The TCR was taken from a woman aged 55-69 years in a cohort sampled during active or convalescent COVID-19. The CDR3 is CASSKGGHQETQYF. For the CDR3, the DNA is TGTGCCAGCAGCAAAGGGGGGCACCAAGAGACCCAGTACTTC.